The clone carrying this TCR beta chain has a handful of counts. The data were taken from a study of identical twins. CDR3 length: 15 residues. Deletions cut 5 bases from V and 5 bases from J, with 18 bases between. From germline, CDR1 is SGHNT and CDR2 YENEEA. TCRdb reprocessed the 5' RACE reads via MiXCR and lists one record per CDR3 protein. This sample yields approximately 240,000 distinct CDR3 sequences, of which more than 12% are seen a single time; 7% to 9.5% belongs to the top ten. This receptor was identified in a woman aged 18-29 years in good health. What was sequenced was memory (CD45RO+) T cells sorted from blood. This rearrangement joins TRBV11-3 to TRBJ1-1, with D possibly TRBD1 on 6 matching bases. DNA for the CDR3: TGTGCCAGCAGCCGCGTAGGGGGATTGCGGACTGAAGCTTTCTTT. It codes for CASSRVGGLRTEAFF.